This TCR beta chain came from a study of T cell repertoires in cytomegalovirus infection. The study's findings and limits: HLA-C-restricted CMV-specific TCR beta clonotypes prevailed in the ex vivo response.

MiXCR was run by TCRdb on the reads, yielding one entry per CDR3 protein. This sample has some 590,000 distinct CDR3 sequences, with around two fifths found just once. This clonotype was observed a few times. Its antigen remains unknown. This CDR3 contains 14 residues. Germline loops: CDR1 SGHRS, CDR2 YFSETQ. Trimming removed 4 bases at V and 3 bases at J, with 12 bases between. The material was cultured PBMCs, obtained from culture after CMV antigen stimulation. V gene TRBV5-1 combines with J gene TRBJ2-3; D uncertain. This receptor was identified in a human donor in good health (CMV status not recorded). Some clones in this sample may be carry-over from other donors' samples. CDR3 DNA: TGCGCCAGCAGCATACAAACGCAGACAGATACGCAGTATTTT. This encodes CASSIQTQTDTQYF.